These 6 T cell receptor beta chains were all obtained from the same sample, sequenced in a study of cytomegalovirus exposure and HLA in healthy donors. In the PCR, 60 Vbeta and 13 Jbeta primers were used. The method was immunoSEQ multiplex PCR; TCRdb's version includes in-frame clones alone and lacks a portion of them. The sample yields about 140,000 clones, around 79% seen once. The sample comprised PBMCs. The receptors derive from a man between 35 and 55 years old in good health and CMV-seropositive.

The chain is built from TRBV5-4 and TRBJ2-3; D is uncertain. Trimming cost V 0 bases and J 1 base, with 9 bases left between them. Germline V CDR1 and CDR2: SGHNT, YYREEE (reference sequence). This CDR3 has 15 amino acids. This CDR3 reads CASSLDLTGTDTQYF. Here the CDR3 DNA reads TGTGCCAGCAGCTTGGACCTAACAGGCACAGATACGCAGTATTTT.

The chain links TRBV11-3 to TRBJ2-7; 7 bases agree with TRBD2. V lost 9 bases and J lost 1; bases outside the gene matches: 12. The CDR3 is 15 residues long. In germline, CDR1 is SGHNT, CDR2 YENEEA. CDR3 residues: CARIRHRGDSYEQYF. CDR3 nucleotides: TGTGCCAGGATTCGACATCGGGGGGATTCCTACGAGCAGTACTTC.

Only a few counts were recorded for this clone. The rearrangement joins TRBV28 to TRBJ1-1, with 8 bases that match TRBD1. The germline V gene has CDR1 MDHEN and CDR2 SYDVKM. The J segment lost 0 bases and the V segment lost 6 bases, leaving 9 bases of the junction unmatched. This CDR3 region has 16 residues. DNA for the CDR3: TGTGCCAGCAGGACGACAGGGGTAAGAATGAACACTGAAGCTTTCTTT. Amino acid sequence: CASRTTGVRMNTEAFF. Supplemented by reference TRBV28 and TRBJ1-1, the full variable domain reads DVKVTQSSRYLVKRTGEKVFLECVQDMDHENMFWYRQDPGLGLRLIYFSYDVKMKEKGDIPEGYSVSREKKERFSLILESASTNQTSMYLCASRTTGVRMNTEAFFGQGTRLTVV.

The chain combines TRBV7-2 with TRBJ2-7; D may be TRBD2 (5 bases). Germline V lookup: CDR1 SGHTA, CDR2 FQGNSA. V was pared by 5 bases and J by 3 bases, with 14 bases between. The CDR3 has 14 residues. The CDR3 is CASSPDGDFYEQYF. Here the CDR3 DNA reads TGTGCCAGCAGCCCGGACGGGGATTTCTACGAGCAGTACTTC.

This clone was counted a few times. V is TRBV19 and J is TRBJ1-3, with 8 bases fitting TRBD1. After removal of 5 bases from V and 2 bases from J, the junction contained 2 bases not matched to a gene. Germline V gives CDR1 LNHDA, CDR2 SQIVND (reference sequence). CDR3 length: 14 residues. CDR3 sequence (DNA): TGTGCCAGTAGTTTGGACAGGGCTGGAAACACCATATATTTT. It specifies CASSLDRAGNTIYF.

CDR3 bases: TGTGCCAGCAGTGAAGAGCGGAGCTCCTACGAGCAGTACTTC. Translated, it gives CASSEERSSYEQYF. The chain is built from TRBV2 and TRBJ2-7; weak D call: TRBD2 (5 bases). Trimming stripped 1 base from V and 0 bases from J, with 7 bases between. Per the germline V gene, CDR1 is SNHLY and CDR2 is FYNNEI. The CDR3 runs to 14 residues. Using reference TRBV2 and TRBJ2-7 for the parts outside the CDR3, the full variable domain is EPEVTQTPSHQVTQMGQEVILRCVPISNHLYFYWYRQILGQKVEFLVSFYNNEISEKSEIFDDQFSVERPDGSNFTLKIRSTKLEDSAMYFCASSEERSSYEQYFGPGTRLTVT.